A single sample is the source of the 2 T cell receptor beta chains below, sequenced in a study of cytomegalovirus exposure and HLA in healthy donors. TCRdb keeps only in-frame clones here, not all; method: immunoSEQ multiplex PCR. The data contain 250,000 to 300,000 clones, 90% of them singletons. The source material was PBMCs. Every receptor here comes from a woman aged 18-30 years in good health and CMV-seronegative.

The chain combines TRBV28 with TRBJ2-2; D may be TRBD2 (5 bases). This CDR3 comprises 15 residues. Germline lookup yields CDR1 MDHEN and CDR2 SYDVKM. Trimming removed 1 base at V and 5 bases at J, with 11 bases between. CDR3 region: CASSLYASLTGELFF. In nucleotides, the CDR3 is TGTGCCAGCAGTTTATACGCTAGCCTAACCGGGGAGCTGTTTTTT. Full variable domain (missing parts from reference TRBV28 and TRBJ2-2): DVKVTQSSRYLVKRTGEKVFLECVQDMDHENMFWYRQDPGLGLRLIYFSYDVKMKEKGDIPEGYSVSREKKERFSLILESASTNQTSMYLCASSLYASLTGELFFGEGSRLTVL.

The chain employs TRBV7-6 and TRBJ1-5, with 10 bases aligning to TRBD1. The CDR3 is made up of 15 amino acids. Germline-derived CDR1 and CDR2 are SGHVS and FNYEAQ. The ends lost 5 bases at V and 4 bases at J; junction bases unmatched: 5. Written as DNA, the CDR3 is TGTGCCAGCAGCGCAGGACAGGGGGGAAATCAGCCCCAGCATTTT. Its translation is CASSAGQGGNQPQHF.